This T cell receptor beta chain stems from a study of cytomegalovirus exposure and HLA in healthy donors. Study-level points and caveats: HLA restriction was apparent for most CMV-associated TCR beta chains in a later analysis.

A remark on this clone: The antigen is unknown.

This PCR relied on a set of 60 Vbeta primers and 13 Jbeta primers. Using immunoSEQ multiplex PCR, the repertoire was profiled, and TCRdb retains in-frame clones only, with some absent. The sample lists fewer than 110,000 clones, approximately 79% occurring once. The receptor was derived from a woman between 35 and 50 years old in good health and CMV-seropositive. Sequencing used PBMCs.

The CDR3 reads CASSVGSRVGNTIYF. Written as DNA, the CDR3 is TGTGCCAGCAGCGTAGGGAGCAGGGTGGGAAACACCATATATTTT. The chain uses TRBV9 and TRBJ1-3; a possible D gene is TRBD1 (5 bases). Germline V CDR1 and CDR2: SGDLS, YYNGEE. CDR3 size: 15 residues. Trimming removed 0 bases at V and 4 bases at J, with 11 bases between.